Each of the 10 T cell receptor beta chains below was sequenced from the same sample in a study of T-cell reconstitution after alpha-beta-depleted transplantation in children. Unique molecular identifiers were incorporated into the prepared TCRbeta library. Using its own MiXCR run on the PCR reads, TCRdb lists one record per CDR3 protein. The sample has about 110,000 distinct CDR3 sequences, approximately 10% seen once. Source: PBMCs, taken before TCRalphabeta/CD19-depleted stem cell transplant. These receptors all stem from a boy between 2 and 10 years old with acute lymphoblastic leukemia, due to receive a stem cell transplant.

The V and J genes are TRBV20-1 and TRBJ1-5; TRBD1 might be the D (5 bases). CDR1 and CDR2 from the germline V gene are DFQATT and SNEGSKA (reference sequence). The CDR3 extends over 15 amino acids. V lost 3 bases, J lost 0 bases, and 12 bases lay in between. CDR3 nucleotides: TGCAGTGCTAGTCGCAGGGCGGGTAGCAATCAGCCCCAGCATTTT. Translation: CSASRRAGSNQPQHF.

This clonotype was counted a few times. The chain combines TRBV5-6 with TRBJ2-1; D uncertain. This CDR3 comprises 14 residues. V gave up 0 bases and J gave up 7 bases, with 11 bases separating them. Germline CDR1 reads SGHDT; CDR2 reads YYEEEE. CDR3 in DNA: TGTGCCAGCAGCTTGGTCGGCTTCTTAAATGAGCAGTTCTTC. Translated: CASSLVGFLNEQFF.

V gene TRBV6-4 combines with J gene TRBJ2-3, with D unclear. Germline CDR1 is MRHNA and CDR2 is SNTAGT. The CDR3 consists of 14 residues. V was trimmed by 2 bases and J by 1 base, leaving 7 bases between them. The CDR3 nucleotides are TGTGCCAGCAGTGACGCAGGAGGCACAGATACGCAGTATTTT. It specifies CASSDAGGTDTQYF.

This rearrangement joins TRBV20-1 to TRBJ2-7, with 7 nucleotides matching TRBD2. Germline V lookup: CDR1 DFQATT, CDR2 SNEGSKA (reference sequence). The CDR3 has 14 residues. With V trimmed by 5 bases and J by 2 bases, 9 bases remained unmatched. The CDR3 here is CSAPAGRGPYEQYF. In DNA form, the CDR3 reads TGCAGTGCTCCAGCGGGAAGGGGTCCCTACGAGCAGTACTTC.

This chain joins TRBV14 and TRBJ1-1; the D is unclear. This CDR3 has 15 amino acids. Germline V lookup: CDR1 SGHDN, CDR2 FVKESK. Trimming cost V 2 bases and J 5 bases, with 15 bases left between them. The CDR3 sequence is CASSQQTTLTTEAFF. The CDR3, as DNA: TGTGCCAGCAGCCAACAAACTACCCTAACGACTGAAGCTTTCTTT.

The sample holds many counts of this clonotype. The genes are TRBV30 and TRBJ2-2; D unclear. The CDR3 is made up of 12 amino acids. Germline-derived CDR1 and CDR2 are GTSNPN and SVGIG (reference sequence). V lost 4 bases and J lost 2, with 5 bases in between. CDR3 sequence (DNA): TGTGCCTGGACTGCCAACACCGGGGAGCTGTTTTTT. Its protein product is CAWTANTGELFF.

This clonotype was counted only a few times. V and J are TRBV5-6 and TRBJ1-6, with TRBD1 matching over 10 bases. CDR3 size: 21 residues. V was pared by 10 bases and J by 0 bases, with 22 bases of the junction left unmatched. Per germline, CDR1 SGHDT and CDR2 YYEEEE. The CDR3 DNA reads as TGTGCCTCGAGGTCATCGAAAGACAGGGGGCCGTCCCGCTCCTATAATTCACCCCTCCACTTT. It codes for CASRSSKDRGPSRSYNSPLHF.

The V call is TRBV6-1, the J call TRBJ1-1, with 10 bases aligning to TRBD1. The CDR3 runs 13 residues. V lost 11 bases and J lost 4; bases outside the gene matches: 7. CDR1 MNHNS and CDR2 SASEGT come from the germline V gene. The CDR3 loop is CAARDRGTTEAFF. In DNA form, the CDR3 reads TGTGCCGCCCGGGACAGGGGAACCACTGAAGCTTTCTTT.

The chain links TRBV29-1 to TRBJ1-4, with D perhaps matching TRBD1 (5 bases). Germline CDR1 is SQVTM and CDR2 is ANQGSEA. Trimming cost V 6 bases and J 7 bases, with 12 bases left between them. CDR3 length equals 12 residues. CDR3 residues: CSVRDVGEKLFF. The CDR3 coding sequence is TGCAGCGTCCGGGACGTAGGTGAAAAACTGTTTTTT. Filled out from reference TRBV29-1 and TRBJ1-4, the complete variable domain reads SAVISQKPSRDICQRGTSLTIQCQVDSQVTMMFWYRQQPGQSLTLIATANQGSEATYESGFVIDKFPISRPNLTFSTLTVSNMSPEDSSIYLCSVRDVGEKLFFGSGTQLSVL.

This clonotype was found once. One base away lies a much larger clone, so this may be a sequencing read error. This likely comes from a read error, as the CDR3 has no conserved phenylalanine or tryptophan at its end. V usage is TRBV5-5 and J usage is TRBJ1-2; D perhaps matches TRBD1 (5 bases). Germline values: CDR1 SGHKS, CDR2 YYEKEE (reference sequence). With 0 bases removed from V and 5 bases from J, the gap between germline ends came to 17 bases. This CDR3 has 16 amino acids. CDR3 sequence: CASSLVSFWEGYGYTI. The CDR3 DNA reads as TGTGCCAGCAGCTTGGTGTCGTTCTGGGAGGGGTATGGCTACACCATC.